Each of the 17 T cell receptor beta chains below was sequenced from the same sample in a study of human T cells and chemical hapten exposure. As for time point: patch test 1, 2 weeks after DPC sensitization. The treatment is: therapeutic diphenylcyclopropenone sensitization with weekly scalp DPC. TCRdb independently ran MiXCR on the RACE reads; one entry per CDR3 protein. This table has around 120,000 distinct CDR3 sequences, about 13% appearing once. Sequenced material: whole blood, taken in connection with sensitization to the hapten diphenylcyclopropenone (DPC). These receptors were obtained from a man aged 18-30 years with alopecia areata. Some clones in this sample may be carry-over from other donors' samples.

This clonotype was detected a few times. The gene calls are TRBV6-2 or TRBV6-3 and TRBJ1-4; unclear D gene. V lost 11 bases to trimming and J lost 3 bases, with 16 bases between them. Germline V gives CDR1 MNHEY, CDR2 SVGEGT. The CDR3 is made up of 14 amino acids. The CDR3 DNA is TGTGCCCCACAGCGGAATAACTCTAATGAAAAACTGTTTTTT. It specifies CAPQRNNSNEKLFF.

This clonotype came up a few times. The chain combines TRBV9 with TRBJ1-5; D might be TRBD1 (5 bases). Germline CDR1 reads SGDLS; CDR2 reads YYNGEE. Trimming took off 0 bases at V and 6 bases at J, with 7 bases between the two ends. There are 13 residues in the CDR3. The CDR3 DNA follows: TGTGCCAGCAGCGTAGGAGGGGTTCAGCCCCAGCATTTT. Encoded protein: CASSVGGVQPQHF.

There are a few counts of this clonotype. The gene calls are TRBV18 and TRBJ1-1, with 7 bases matching TRBD1. The CDR3 is made up of 16 amino acids. CDR1 and CDR2 from the germline V gene are KGHSH and LQKENI. The V and J ends lost 4 bases and 7 bases, in that order; junction bases with no gene match: 15. In DNA, the CDR3 is TGTGCCAGCTCACTGGACCCTCAGGGGGTAAATGGTGAAGCTTTCTTT. Its protein product is CASSLDPQGVNGEAFF.

This clonotype was recorded a few times. This sequence joins TRBV29-1 and TRBJ2-2; TRBD1 is a possible D gene (6 bases). This CDR3 region has 15 residues. Per germline, CDR1 SQVTM and CDR2 ANQGSEA. The germline V and J ends were trimmed by 5 bases and 0 bases, with 13 bases remaining between them. In nucleotides, the CDR3 is TGCAGCGTTTCTTGGGACAAGGCGAACACCGGGGAGCTGTTTTTT. Translated, it gives CSVSWDKANTGELFF.

A few counts support this clonotype. The chain is built from TRBV7-7 and TRBJ2-1; either TRBD1 or TRBD2 may fit D (5 bases each). V was trimmed by 5 bases and J by 5 bases, leaving 10 bases between them. CDR1 and CDR2 from the germline V gene are SSHAT and FNYEAQ (reference sequence). CDR3 size: 13 residues. CDR3 in DNA: TGTGCCAGCAGCCCGGGACGAAACAATGAGCAGTTCTTC. Amino acids: CASSPGRNNEQFF. The full variable domain, with the rest looked up from reference TRBV7-7 and TRBJ2-1, is GAGVSQSPRYKVTKRGQDVTLRCDPISSHATLYWYQQALGQGPEFLTYFNYEAQPDKSGLPSDRFSAERPEGSISTLTIQRTEQRDSAMYRCASSPGRNNEQFFGPGTRLTVL.

This clonotype has a handful of counts. The chain uses TRBV7-6 and TRBJ1-1; the match to TRBD1 covers 9 bases. J was trimmed by 7 bases and V by 0 bases; bases with no gene match: 9. CDR3 length: 16 residues. Germline lookup yields CDR1 SGHVS and CDR2 FNYEAQ. The CDR3 loop is CASSLAGQGRENEAFF. The CDR3 coding sequence is TGTGCCAGCAGCTTAGCGGGACAGGGAAGGGAAAATGAAGCTTTCTTT.

This clonotype has ten or more counts. J is TRBJ2-2 and V is TRBV6-1; D is tentatively TRBD1 or TRBD2 (5 bases each). Germline V CDR1 and CDR2: MNHNS, SASEGT. Deletions cut 6 bases from V and 0 bases from J, with 11 bases between. This CDR3 has 15 residues. The CDR3 bases are TGTGCCAGCAGAACCGGGACGGCGAACACCGGGGAGCTGTTTTTT. Amino acid sequence: CASRTGTANTGELFF.

The chain carries TRBV11-3 and TRBJ2-1; D not resolved. The CDR3 covers 15 residues. V shed 2 bases and J shed 8 bases, with 16 bases lying between them. The germline V gene encodes CDR1 SGHNT and CDR2 YENEEA. CDR3 loop: CASSLQGPPGDEQFF. Written as DNA, the CDR3 is TGTGCCAGCAGCTTACAAGGACCTCCCGGCGATGAGCAGTTCTTC.

This clonotype has more than one count but fewer than ten. This chain uses TRBV4-1 with TRBJ2-7; the D gene is possibly TRBD2 (6 bases). The germline V gene encodes CDR1 MGHRA and CDR2 YSYEKL. The CDR3 loop spans 15 amino acids. V gave up 1 base and J gave up 3 bases, with 13 bases separating them. The CDR3 nucleotides read TGCGCCAGCAGCCAAGGAGGGACTGGGAGCTACGAGCAGTACTTC. Protein product: CASSQGGTGSYEQYF.

This clonotype was counted between two and nine times. V gene TRBV7-9 combines with J gene TRBJ2-2; possibly TRBD2 for D (6 bases). V was pared by 1 base and J by 7 bases, with 13 bases between. Germline V lookup: CDR1 SEHNR, CDR2 FQNEAQ (reference sequence). The CDR3 totals 15 residues. The CDR3 DNA is TGTGCCAGCAGCTTAGTGGGACTGACCTACGGGGAGCTGTTTTTT. It codes for CASSLVGLTYGELFF. Filled out from reference TRBV7-9 and TRBJ2-2, the complete variable domain reads DTGVSQNPRHKITKRGQNVTFRCDPISEHNRLYWYRQTLGQGPEFLTYFQNEAQLEKSRLLSDRFSAERPKGSFSTLEIQRTEQGDSAMYLCASSLVGLTYGELFFGEGSRLTVL.

The chain combines TRBV7-2 with TRBJ1-1; 7 nucleotides align to TRBD1. Unmatched junction bases numbered 10, after V lost 4 bases and J lost 2 bases. The CDR3 length is 16 residues. Germline CDR1 is SGHTA and CDR2 is FQGNSA. CDR3 bases: TGTGCCAGCAGCTCGCGACAGGGATGGTTTAACACTGAAGCTTTCTTT. This gives the protein CASSSRQGWFNTEAFF.

This clonotype was observed a few times. The chain recombines TRBV18 with TRBJ2-7; 10 nucleotides line up with TRBD2. J lost 7 bases, V lost 1 base, and 19 bases had no gene match. Germline V gives CDR1 KGHSH, CDR2 LQKENI. This CDR3 spans 19 amino acids. The CDR3 DNA sequence: TGTGCCAGCTCACCACTCCCCTCCCTAGCGGGGGCCCAAAGGGAGGAGCAGTACTTC. Amino acid sequence: CASSPLPSLAGAQREEQYF. Full variable domain (outside the CDR3, taken from reference TRBV18 and TRBJ2-7): NAGVMQNPRHLVRRRGQEARLRCSPMKGHSHVYWYRQLPEEGLKFMVYLQKENIIDESGMPKERFSAEFPKEGPSILRIQQVVRGDSAAYFCASSPLPSLAGAQREEQYFGPGTRLTVT.

This clonotype was seen a few times. V gene TRBV28 combines with J gene TRBJ1-2; no definite D call. V lost 6 bases to trimming and J lost 0 bases, with 14 bases between them. Germline V lookup: CDR1 MDHEN, CDR2 SYDVKM. This CDR3 is 15 amino acids long. Here the CDR3 DNA reads TGTGCCAGCAGCCCCGGGTCTTTAACTAACTATGGCTACACCTTC. This sequence encodes CASSPGSLTNYGYTF.

The chain is built from TRBV3-1 and TRBJ2-3; D is unclear. V was clipped by 4 bases and J by 0 bases, with 14 bases between them. Germline V lookup: CDR1 LGHDT, CDR2 YNNKEL (reference sequence). The CDR3 has 16 residues. CDR3 DNA: TGTGCCAGCAGCCCCGAAGGCTCTACTAGCACAGATACGCAGTATTTT. Protein product: CASSPEGSTSTDTQYF.

The chain couples TRBV29-1 to TRBJ2-7, with D perhaps TRBD1 (5 bases). Trimming took 6 bases from V and 0 from J, leaving 6 bases between them. The germline V gene has CDR1 SQVTM and CDR2 ANQGSEA. The CDR3 is 11 residues long. The CDR3 bases are TGCAGCGTGACAGTCTCCTACGAGCAGTACTTC. Translated: CSVTVSYEQYF.

This chain connects TRBV4-3 to TRBJ2-7, with D perhaps assigned TRBD1 or TRBD2 (6 bases each). V dropped 2 bases and J dropped 6 bases, with 17 bases sitting between them. The CDR3 is made up of 15 amino acids. From germline, CDR1 is LGHNA and CDR2 YSLEER. DNA for the CDR3: TGCGCCAGCAGCCAATACCAGGGTCGGGGGCTCGAGCAGTACTTC. Translating gives CASSQYQGRGLEQYF.

The V call is TRBV6-4, the J call TRBJ2-2; TRBD2 aligns across 7 bases. V lost 2 bases to trimming and J lost 3 bases; unmatched junction nucleotides: 0. CDR1 is MRHNA and CDR2 is SNTAGT in the germline V gene. This CDR3 is built from 14 residues. The CDR3 protein is CASSDRGDTGELFF. For the CDR3, the DNA is TGTGCCAGCAGTGACCGGGGGGACACCGGGGAGCTGTTTTTT.